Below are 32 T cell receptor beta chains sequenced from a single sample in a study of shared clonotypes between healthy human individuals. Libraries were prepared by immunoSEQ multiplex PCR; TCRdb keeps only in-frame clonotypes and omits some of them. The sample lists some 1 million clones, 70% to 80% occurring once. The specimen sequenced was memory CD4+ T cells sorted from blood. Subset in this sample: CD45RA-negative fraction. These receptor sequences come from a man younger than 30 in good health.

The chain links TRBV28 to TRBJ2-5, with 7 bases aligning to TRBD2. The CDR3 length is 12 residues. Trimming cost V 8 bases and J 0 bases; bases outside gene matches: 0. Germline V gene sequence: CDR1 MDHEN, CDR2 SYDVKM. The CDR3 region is CASRGDQETQYF. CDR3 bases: TGTGCCAGCCGGGGGGACCAAGAGACCCAGTACTTC.

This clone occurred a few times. The CDR3 loop reads CATRLNEQYF. The CDR3 region has the DNA TGTGCCACTCGTCTCAACGAGCAGTACTTC. This chain uses TRBV6-1 with TRBJ2-7; D is unclear. Germline V CDR1 and CDR2: MNHNS, SASEGT. V was clipped by 10 bases and J by 5 bases, with 9 bases between them. The CDR3 contains 10 residues.

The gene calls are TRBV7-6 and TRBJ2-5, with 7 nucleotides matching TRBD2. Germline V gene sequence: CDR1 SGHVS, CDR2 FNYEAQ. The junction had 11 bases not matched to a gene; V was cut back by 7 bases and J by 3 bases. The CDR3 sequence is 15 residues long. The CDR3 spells CASTKGSGVKETQYF. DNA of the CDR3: TGTGCCAGCACCAAAGGGAGCGGGGTGAAAGAGACCCAGTACTTC.

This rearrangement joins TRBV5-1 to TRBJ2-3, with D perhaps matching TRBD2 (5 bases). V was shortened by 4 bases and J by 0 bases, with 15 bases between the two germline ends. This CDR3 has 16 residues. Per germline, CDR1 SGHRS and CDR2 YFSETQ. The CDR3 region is CASSPGRGTSTDTQYF. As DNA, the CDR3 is TGCGCCAGCAGCCCTGGCCGGGGTACTAGCACAGATACGCAGTATTTT.

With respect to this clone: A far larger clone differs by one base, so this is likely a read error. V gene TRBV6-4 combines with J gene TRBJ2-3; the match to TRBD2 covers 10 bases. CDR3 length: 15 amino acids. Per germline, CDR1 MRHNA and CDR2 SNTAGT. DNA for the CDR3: TGTGCCAGCAGTGACGCTAGCGGGAGCACAAATACGCAGTATTTT. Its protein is CASSDASGSTNTQYF.

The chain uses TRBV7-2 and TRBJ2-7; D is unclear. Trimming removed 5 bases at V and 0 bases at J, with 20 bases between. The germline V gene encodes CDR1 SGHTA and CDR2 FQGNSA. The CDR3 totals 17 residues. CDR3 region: CASSPRRGGPDSYEQYF. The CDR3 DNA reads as TGTGCCAGCAGCCCCCGTCGAGGCGGTCCAGACTCCTACGAGCAGTACTTC.

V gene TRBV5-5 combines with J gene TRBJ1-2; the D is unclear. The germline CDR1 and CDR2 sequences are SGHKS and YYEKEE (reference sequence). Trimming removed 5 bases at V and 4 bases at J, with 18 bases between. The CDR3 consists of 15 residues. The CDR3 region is CASSFTDKASYGYTF. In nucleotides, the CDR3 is TGTGCCAGCAGTTTCACCGACAAAGCCTCCTATGGCTACACCTTC.

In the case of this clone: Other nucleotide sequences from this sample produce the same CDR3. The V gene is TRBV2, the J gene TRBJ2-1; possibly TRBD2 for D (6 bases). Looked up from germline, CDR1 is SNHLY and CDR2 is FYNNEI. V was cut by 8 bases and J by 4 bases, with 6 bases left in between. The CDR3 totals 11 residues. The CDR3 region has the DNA TGTGCCAGCGGGGGGTACAATGAGCAGTTCTTC. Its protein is CASGGYNEQFF.

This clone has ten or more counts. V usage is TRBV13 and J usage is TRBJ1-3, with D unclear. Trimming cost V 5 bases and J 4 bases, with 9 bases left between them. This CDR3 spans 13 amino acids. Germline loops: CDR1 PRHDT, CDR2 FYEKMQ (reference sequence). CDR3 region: CASSPRRGNTIYF. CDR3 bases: TGTGCCAGCAGCCCCCGACGGGGAAACACCATATATTTT.

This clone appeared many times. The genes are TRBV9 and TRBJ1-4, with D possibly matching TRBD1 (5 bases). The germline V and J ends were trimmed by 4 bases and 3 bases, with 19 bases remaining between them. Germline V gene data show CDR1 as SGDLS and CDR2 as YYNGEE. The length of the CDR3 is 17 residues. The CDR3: CASSPQGLGGANEKLFF. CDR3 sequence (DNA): TGTGCCAGCAGCCCCCAAGGGTTGGGGGGGGCTAATGAAAAACTGTTTTTT. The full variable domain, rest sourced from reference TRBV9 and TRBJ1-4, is DSGVTQTPKHLITATGQRVTLRCSPRSGDLSVYWYQQSLDQGLQFLIQYYNGEERAKGNILERFSAQQFPDLHSELNLSSLELGDSALYFCASSPQGLGGANEKLFFGSGTQLSVL.

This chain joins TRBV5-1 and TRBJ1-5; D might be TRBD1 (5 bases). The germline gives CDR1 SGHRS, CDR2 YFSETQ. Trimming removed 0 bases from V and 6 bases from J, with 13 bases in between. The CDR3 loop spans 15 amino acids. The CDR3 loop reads CASSLEGQGGQPQHF. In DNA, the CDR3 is TGCGCCAGCAGCTTGGAGGGCCAGGGCGGTCAGCCCCAGCATTTT.

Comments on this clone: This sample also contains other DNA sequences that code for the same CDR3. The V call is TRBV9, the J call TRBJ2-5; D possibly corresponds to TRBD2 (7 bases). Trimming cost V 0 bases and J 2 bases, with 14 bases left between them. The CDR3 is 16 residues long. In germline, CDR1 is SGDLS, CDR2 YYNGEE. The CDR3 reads CASSVGTGGLQETQYF. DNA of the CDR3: TGTGCCAGCAGCGTAGGGACGGGGGGCCTTCAAGAGACCCAGTACTTC.

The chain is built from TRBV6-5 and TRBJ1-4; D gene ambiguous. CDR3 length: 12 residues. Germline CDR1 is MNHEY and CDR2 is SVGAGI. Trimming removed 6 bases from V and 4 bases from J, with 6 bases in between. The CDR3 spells CASSSLNEKLFF. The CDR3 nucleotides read TGTGCCAGCAGCTCTCTTAATGAAAAACTGTTTTTT.

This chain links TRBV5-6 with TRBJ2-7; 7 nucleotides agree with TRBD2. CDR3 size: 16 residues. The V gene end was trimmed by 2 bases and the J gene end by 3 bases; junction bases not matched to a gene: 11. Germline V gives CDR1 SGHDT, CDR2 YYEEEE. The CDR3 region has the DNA TGTGCCAGCAGCTTTGCGCCGGTCTCGGGGGGCTACGAGCAGTACTTC. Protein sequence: CASSFAPVSGGYEQYF. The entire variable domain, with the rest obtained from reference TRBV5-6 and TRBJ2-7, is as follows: DAGVTQSPTHLIKTRGQQVTLRCSPKSGHDTVSWYQQALGQGPQFIFQYYEEEERQRGNFPDRFSGHQFPNYSSELNVNALLLGDSALYLCASSFAPVSGGYEQYFGPGTRLTVT.

CDR3 bases: TGTGCCAGCAACCGAGGTAGCGGCTTCACCGGGGAGCTGTTTTTT. Amino acids: CASNRGSGFTGELFF. The gene calls are TRBV9 and TRBJ2-2, with D perhaps TRBD2 (6 bases). Trimming stripped 6 bases from V and 4 bases from J, with 16 bases between. This CDR3 contains 15 residues. Per germline, CDR1 SGDLS and CDR2 YYNGEE. The whole variable domain, remainder taken from reference TRBV9 and TRBJ2-2, is DSGVTQTPKHLITATGQRVTLRCSPRSGDLSVYWYQQSLDQGLQFLIQYYNGEERAKGNILERFSAQQFPDLHSELNLSSLELGDSALYFCASNRGSGFTGELFFGEGSRLTVL.

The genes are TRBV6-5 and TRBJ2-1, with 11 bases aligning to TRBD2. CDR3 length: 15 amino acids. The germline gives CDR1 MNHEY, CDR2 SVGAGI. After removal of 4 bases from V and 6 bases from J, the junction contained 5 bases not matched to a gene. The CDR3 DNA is TGTGCCAGCAGTTCGGGACTAGCGGATTTCAATGAGCAGTTCTTC. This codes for CASSSGLADFNEQFF.

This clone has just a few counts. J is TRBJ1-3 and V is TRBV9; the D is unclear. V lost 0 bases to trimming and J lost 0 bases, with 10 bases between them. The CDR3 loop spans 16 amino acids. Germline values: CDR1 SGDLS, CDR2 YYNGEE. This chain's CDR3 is CASSVDLAVSGNTIYF. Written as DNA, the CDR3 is TGTGCCAGCAGCGTAGATCTGGCGGTCTCTGGAAACACCATATATTTT. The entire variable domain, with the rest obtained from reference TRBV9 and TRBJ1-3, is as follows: DSGVTQTPKHLITATGQRVTLRCSPRSGDLSVYWYQQSLDQGLQFLIQYYNGEERAKGNILERFSAQQFPDLHSELNLSSLELGDSALYFCASSVDLAVSGNTIYFGEGSWLTVV.

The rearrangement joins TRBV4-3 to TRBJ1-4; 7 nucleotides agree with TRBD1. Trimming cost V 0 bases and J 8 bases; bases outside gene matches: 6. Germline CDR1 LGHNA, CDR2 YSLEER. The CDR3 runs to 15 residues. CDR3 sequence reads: CASSQDQGGKEKLFF. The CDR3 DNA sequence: TGCGCCAGCAGCCAAGACCAGGGGGGGAAGGAAAAACTGTTTTTT.

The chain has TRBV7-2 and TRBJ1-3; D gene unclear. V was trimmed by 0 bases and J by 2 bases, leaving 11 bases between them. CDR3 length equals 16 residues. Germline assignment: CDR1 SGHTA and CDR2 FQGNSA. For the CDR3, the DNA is TGTGCCAGCAGCTTAGCGCCGGTTTCTACTGGAAACACCATATATTTT. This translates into CASSLAPVSTGNTIYF. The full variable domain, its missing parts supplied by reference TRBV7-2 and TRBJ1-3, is GAGVSQSPSNKVTEKGKDVELRCDPISGHTALYWYRQSLGQGLEFLIYFQGNSAPDKSGLPSDRFSAERTGGSVSTLTIQRTQQEDSAVYLCASSLAPVSTGNTIYFGEGSWLTVV.

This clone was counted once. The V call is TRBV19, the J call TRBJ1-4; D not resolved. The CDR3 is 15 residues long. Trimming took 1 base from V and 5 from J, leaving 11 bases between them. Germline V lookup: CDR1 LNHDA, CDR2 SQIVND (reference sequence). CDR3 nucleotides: TGTGCCAGTAGTATAGGCCGCCACTCAAATGAAAAACTGTTTTTT. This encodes CASSIGRHSNEKLFF.

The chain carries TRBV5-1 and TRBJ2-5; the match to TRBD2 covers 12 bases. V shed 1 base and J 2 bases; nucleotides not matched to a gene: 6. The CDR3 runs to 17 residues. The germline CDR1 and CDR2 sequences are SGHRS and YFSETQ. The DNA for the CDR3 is TGCGCCAGCAGCTTGTTGACTAGCGGGAGAGCGCAAGAGACCCAGTACTTC. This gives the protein CASSLLTSGRAQETQYF.

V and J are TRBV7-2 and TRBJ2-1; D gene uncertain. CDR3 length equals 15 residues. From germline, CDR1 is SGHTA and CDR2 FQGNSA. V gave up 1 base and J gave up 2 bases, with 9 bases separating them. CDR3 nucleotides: TGTGCCAGCAGCTTAGAAAAATCCACCTACAATGAGCAGTTCTTC. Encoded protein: CASSLEKSTYNEQFF.

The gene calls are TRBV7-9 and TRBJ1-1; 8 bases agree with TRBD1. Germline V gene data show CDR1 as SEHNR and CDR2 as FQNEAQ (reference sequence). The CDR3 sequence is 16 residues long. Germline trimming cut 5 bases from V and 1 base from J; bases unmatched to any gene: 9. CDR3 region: CASSLLRTGRNTEAFF. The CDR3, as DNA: TGTGCCAGCAGCCTATTGCGGACAGGGAGGAACACTGAAGCTTTCTTT.

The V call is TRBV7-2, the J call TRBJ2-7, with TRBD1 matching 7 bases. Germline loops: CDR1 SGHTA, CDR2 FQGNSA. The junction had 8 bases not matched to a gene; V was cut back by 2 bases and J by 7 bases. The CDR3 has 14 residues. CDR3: CASSLRAGGWEQYF. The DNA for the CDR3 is TGTGCCAGCAGCTTACGGGCAGGGGGATGGGAGCAGTACTTC.

CDR3 protein: CASTGQGESTDTQYF. CDR3 coding DNA: TGTGCCAGCACGGGACAGGGGGAAAGCACAGATACGCAGTATTTT. V and J are TRBV27 and TRBJ2-3; 11 bases are shared with TRBD1. V trimming: 7 bases; J trimming: 0 bases; junction bases outside the gene matches: 3. CDR1 and CDR2 from the germline V gene are MNHEY and SMNVEV (reference sequence). This CDR3 is built from 15 residues.

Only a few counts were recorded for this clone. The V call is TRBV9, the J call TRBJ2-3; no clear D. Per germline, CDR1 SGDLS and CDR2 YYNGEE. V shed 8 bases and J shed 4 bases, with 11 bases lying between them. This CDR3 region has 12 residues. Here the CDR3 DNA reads TGTGCCAGACCCCATAAGGCAGATACGCAGTATTTT. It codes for CARPHKADTQYF.

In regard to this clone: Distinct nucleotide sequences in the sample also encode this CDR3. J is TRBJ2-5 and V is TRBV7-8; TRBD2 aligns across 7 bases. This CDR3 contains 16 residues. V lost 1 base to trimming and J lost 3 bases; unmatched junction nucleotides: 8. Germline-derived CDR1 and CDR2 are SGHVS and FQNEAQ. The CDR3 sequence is CASSLVGSGYKETQYF. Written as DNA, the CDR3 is TGTGCCAGCAGCTTAGTGGGTAGCGGGTATAAAGAGACCCAGTACTTC.

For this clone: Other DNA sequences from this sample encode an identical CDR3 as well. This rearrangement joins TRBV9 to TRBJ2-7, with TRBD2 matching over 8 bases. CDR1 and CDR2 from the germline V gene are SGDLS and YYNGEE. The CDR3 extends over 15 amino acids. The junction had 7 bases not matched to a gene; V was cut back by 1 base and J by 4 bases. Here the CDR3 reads CASSVSASGSYEQYF. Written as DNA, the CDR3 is TGTGCCAGCAGCGTATCGGCTAGCGGGTCTTACGAGCAGTACTTC.

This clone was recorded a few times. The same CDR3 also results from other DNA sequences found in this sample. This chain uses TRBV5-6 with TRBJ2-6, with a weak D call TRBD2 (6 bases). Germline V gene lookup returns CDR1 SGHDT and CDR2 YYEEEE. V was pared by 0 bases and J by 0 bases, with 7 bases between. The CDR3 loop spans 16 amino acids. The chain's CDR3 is CASSLAGGSGANVLTF. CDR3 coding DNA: TGTGCCAGCAGCTTGGCCGGGGGCTCTGGGGCCAACGTCCTGACTTTC.

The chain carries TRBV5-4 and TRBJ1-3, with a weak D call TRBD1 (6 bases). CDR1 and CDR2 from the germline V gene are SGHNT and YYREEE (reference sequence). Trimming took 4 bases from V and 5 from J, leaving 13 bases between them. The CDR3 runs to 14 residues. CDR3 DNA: TGTGCCAGCAGCGCGGACAGTTCTAGAAACACCATATATTTT. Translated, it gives CASSADSSRNTIYF.

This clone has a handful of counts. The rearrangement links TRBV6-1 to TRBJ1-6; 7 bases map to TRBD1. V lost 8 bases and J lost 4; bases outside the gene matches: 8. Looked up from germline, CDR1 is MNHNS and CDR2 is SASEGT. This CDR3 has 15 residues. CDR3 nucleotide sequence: TGTGCCAGCGTGGTGACAGGGACTTATAATTCACCCCTCCACTTT. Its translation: CASVVTGTYNSPLHF.

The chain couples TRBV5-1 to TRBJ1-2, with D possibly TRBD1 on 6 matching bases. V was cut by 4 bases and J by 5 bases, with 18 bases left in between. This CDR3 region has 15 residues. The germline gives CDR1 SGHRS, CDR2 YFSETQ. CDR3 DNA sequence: TGCGCCAGCAGCCCATACAGGGAAAAAGGGTATGGCTACACCTTC. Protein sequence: CASSPYREKGYGYTF.